A selection of T cell receptor beta chains follows, all from one sample in a study of response to subunit inactivated influenza vaccine. Each CDR3 protein gets one entry after TCRdb re-called the RT-PCR reads with MiXCR. The table has around 540,000 distinct CDR3 sequences, 12% seen once. The sequenced sample was PBMCs from blood, obtained on the day of vaccination. All receptors derive from a man aged 50 to 59 who received an inactivated influenza vaccine. Both conserved end residues are part of each CDR3. Each record gives: CDR3 protein, CDR3 DNA, J gene, V gene, clone size, D gene. The D gene is left open where the match is weak. The listing skips clone size in some rows; elsewhere it reads once, few, many or a size class.

CASSLALSAEQFF	TGTGCCAGCAGCTTAGCGCTTAGCGCAGAGCAGTTCTTC	TRBJ2-1	TRBV7-6	-	-
CASSLANQDTDTQYF	TGTGCCAGCAGCTTAGCGAACCAGGACACAGATACGCAGTATTTT	TRBJ2-3	TRBV7-2	-	-
CASSPGQEYIQYF	TGTGCCAGCAGTCCGGGACAGGAATACATTCAGTACTTC	TRBJ2-4	TRBV12-3/TRBV12-4	few	TRBD1
CASSPGTDKETQYF	TGTGCCAGCAGCCCTGGGACAGATAAAGAGACCCAGTACTTC	TRBJ2-5	TRBV5-4	many	TRBD1
CASSPSPVSYEQYF	TGTGCCAGCAGCCCGTCTCCCGTCTCCTACGAGCAGTACTTC	TRBJ2-7	TRBV5-6	-	-
CASSSFVGRGTYNEQFF	TGTGCCAGCAGCTCCTTTGTAGGGAGAGGGACCTACAATGAGCAGTTCTTC	TRBJ2-1	TRBV11-2	-	-
CASSLAGSFRYTF	TGTGCCAGCAGCTTAGCGGGGAGTTTCCGCTACACCTTC	TRBJ1-2	TRBV7-9	-	-
CASSPGAVSTDTQYF	TGTGCCAGCAGCCCCGGAGCGGTTAGCACAGATACGCAGTATTTT	TRBJ2-3	TRBV12-3/TRBV12-4	-	-
CASSPGPFNPETQYF	TGTGCCAGCAGCCCGGGACCCTTCAACCCAGAGACCCAGTACTTC	TRBJ2-5	TRBV7-2	-	-
CASSSEGGGGQETQYF	TGTGCCAGCAGTTCTGAGGGGGGAGGAGGTCAAGAGACCCAGTACTTC	TRBJ2-5	TRBV6-2/TRBV6-3	few	-
CASSPNSGLINNEQFF	TGTGCCAGCAGCCCTAACTCGGGACTCATAAACAATGAGCAGTTCTTC	TRBJ2-1	TRBV2	few	-
CSAGPPDTGELFF	TGCAGTGCGGGACCCCCGGACACCGGGGAGCTGTTTTTT	TRBJ2-2	TRBV20-1	many	-
CASSLTGAIGKLFF	TGTGCCAGCAGCTTGACAGGAGCCATAGGAAAACTGTTTTTT	TRBJ1-4	TRBV7-2	-	-
CASSPDRTFSEAFF	TGTGCCAGCAGTCCGGACAGGACGTTCTCTGAAGCTTTCTTT	TRBJ1-1	TRBV28	many	TRBD1
CASSYGSGSGRTGELFF	TGTGCCAGCAGTTACGGTAGCGGGAGTGGTCGGACCGGGGAGCTGTTTTTT	TRBJ2-2	TRBV6-2/TRBV6-3	few	TRBD2
CATSDPGQSNEQFF	TGTGCCACCAGTGACCCGGGACAGTCCAATGAGCAGTTCTTC	TRBJ2-1	TRBV24-1	-	TRBD1
CASSPRNSANTGELFF	TGTGCCAGCAGCCCCAGGAATTCAGCGAACACCGGGGAGCTGTTTTTT	TRBJ2-2	TRBV5-5	many	-
CASRPTGFYGYTF	TGTGCCAGCAGGCCTACAGGGTTCTATGGCTACACCTTC	TRBJ1-2	TRBV12-3/TRBV12-4	many	-
CASSPPQIYSYNEQFF	TGTGCCAGCAGCCCCCCGCAGATTTACTCCTACAATGAGCAGTTCTTC	TRBJ2-1	TRBV7-9	few	-
CASRRTGTTTTEAFF	TGTGCCAGCAGACGTACCGGGACCACCACCACTGAAGCTTTCTTT	TRBJ1-1	TRBV12-3/TRBV12-4	-	-
CASSLAPEIYNEQFF	TGTGCCAGCAGCTTGGCCCCGGAAATCTACAATGAGCAGTTCTTC	TRBJ2-1	TRBV5-6	many	-
CASKGLAGELFF	TGTGCCAGCAAAGGGCTGGCCGGGGAGCTGTTTTTT	TRBJ2-2	TRBV6-2/TRBV6-3	-	-
CASSLAGTGGPYEQYF	TGTGCCAGCAGTTTAGCCGGGACAGGGGGCCCATACGAGCAGTACTTC	TRBJ2-7	TRBV12-3/TRBV12-4	-	TRBD1
CASSSHRVGGTEAFF	TGTGCCAGCAGTTCACACAGGGTGGGTGGCACTGAAGCTTTCTTT	TRBJ1-1	TRBV28	-	-
CASSQDQGIQETQYF	TGCGCCAGCAGCCAAGATCAAGGGATCCAAGAGACCCAGTACTTC	TRBJ2-5	TRBV4-1	-	-
CATSASYNEQFF	TGTGCCACCAGTGCCAGCTACAATGAGCAGTTCTTC	TRBJ2-1	TRBV24-1	few	-
CSARGLTGVDEQYF	TGCAGTGCTAGGGGCCTGACAGGGGTAGACGAGCAGTACTTC	TRBJ2-7	TRBV20-1	-	TRBD1
CASSPFSGGTDTQYF	TGTGCCAGCAGTCCCTTTTCGGGGGGCACAGATACGCAGTATTTT	TRBJ2-3	TRBV5-4	-	-
CASSLSRGRWVSNEQFF	TGTGCCAGCAGTTTATCCAGGGGGCGCTGGGTTAGTAATGAGCAGTTCTTC	TRBJ2-1	TRBV12-3/TRBV12-4	-	TRBD1
CASSSAGAYGGEQFF	TGTGCCAGCAGCTCAGCGGGAGCTTATGGCGGTGAGCAGTTCTTC	TRBJ2-1	TRBV7-2	few	TRBD2
CASSPRGQYGYTF	TGTGCCAGCAGTCCCCGCGGACAGTATGGCTACACCTTC	TRBJ1-2	TRBV12-3/TRBV12-4	many	-
CASSQGQRITDTQYF	TGCGCCAGCAGCCAAGGACAGAGGATCACAGATACGCAGTATTTT	TRBJ2-3	TRBV4-1	few	-
CASSLQGLRVNEQFF	TGTGCCAGCAGCTTACAGGGGCTACGGGTCAATGAGCAGTTCTTC	TRBJ2-1	TRBV7-9	few	-
CAWSPGASYEQYF	TGTGCCTGGAGTCCAGGTGCCTCCTACGAGCAGTACTTC	TRBJ2-7	TRBV30	-	-
CASSMAGLDEQYF	TGCGCCAGCTCTATGGCAGGGCTCGACGAGCAGTACTTC	TRBJ2-7	TRBV5-1	-	-
CASSSRWGSRYNEQFF	TGTGCCAGCAGTAGTCGGTGGGGGTCGAGGTACAATGAGCAGTTCTTC	TRBJ2-1	TRBV12-3/TRBV12-4	few	-
CASSIRGQIITDTQYF	TGTGCCAGTAGTATTAGAGGGCAGATTATCACAGATACGCAGTATTTT	TRBJ2-3	TRBV19	few	-